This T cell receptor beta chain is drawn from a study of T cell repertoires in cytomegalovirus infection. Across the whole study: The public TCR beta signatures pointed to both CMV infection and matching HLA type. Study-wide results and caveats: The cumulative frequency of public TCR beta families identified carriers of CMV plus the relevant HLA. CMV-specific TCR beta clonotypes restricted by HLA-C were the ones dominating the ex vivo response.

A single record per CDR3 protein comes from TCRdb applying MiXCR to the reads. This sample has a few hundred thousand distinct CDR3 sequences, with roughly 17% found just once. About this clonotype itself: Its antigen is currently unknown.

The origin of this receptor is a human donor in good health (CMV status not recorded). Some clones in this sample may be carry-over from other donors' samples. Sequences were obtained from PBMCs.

CDR3 DNA: TGCGCCAGCAGCTTGGATTCAGGGATGCGGCCCCAGCATTTT. Translated, it gives CASSLDSGMRPQHF. V gene TRBV5-1 combines with J gene TRBJ1-5, with D perhaps matching TRBD1 (5 bases). From germline, CDR1 is SGHRS and CDR2 YFSETQ. Trimming took off 0 bases at V and 9 bases at J, with 13 bases between the two ends. The CDR3 length is 14 residues. The variable domain in full, completed from reference TRBV5-1 and TRBJ1-5, reads KAGVTQTPRYLIKTRGQQVTLSCSPISGHRSVSWYQQTPGQGLQFLFEYFSETQRNKGNFPGRFSGRQFSNSRSEMNVSTLELGDSALYLCASSLDSGMRPQHFGDGTRLSIL.